The rows below give T cell receptor beta chains drawn from one sample of a study of CD8+CD57+ T cells in acquired aplastic anemia. Each CDR3 protein gets one entry after TCRdb re-called the reads with MiXCR. The sample carries 160,000 or so distinct CDR3 sequences, about 50% recorded once. The source material was sorted CD4+, CD8+, or CD8+CD57+ T cells (not recorded which) from PBMCs. All receptors come from a human donor with aplastic anemia. Each CDR3 is given with its conserved first and last residue. The D gene is left open where the match is weak. A clone size is listed for some rows: how often the clone was seen (once, few, many), or a class if it is expanded.

j_gene,d_gene,v_gene,abundance,CDR3aa,CDR3nt
TRBJ2-2,-,TRBV19,-,CATADQTNTGELFF,TGTGCCACCGCGGACCAGACGAACACCGGGGAGCTGTTTTTT
TRBJ2-3,-,TRBV19,once,CASRQQGMGTDTQYF,TGTGCCAGTCGCCAACAGGGCATGGGCACAGATACGCAGTATTTT
TRBJ1-1,TRBD1,TRBV9,many,CASSAPSTGNEAFF,TGTGCCAGCAGCGCACCGTCGACAGGGAATGAAGCTTTCTTT
TRBJ2-7,-,TRBV7-9,-,CASTPLGEQYF,TGTGCCAGCACTCCTCTAGGCGAGCAGTACTTC
TRBJ1-2,TRBD1,TRBV18,few,CASSPWDRDSGYTF,TGTGCCAGCTCACCGTGGGACAGGGATTCGGGCTACACCTTC
TRBJ2-5,-,TRBV2,-,CASTSGTQYF,TGTGCCAGCACCAGCGGTACCCAGTACTTC
TRBJ1-1,-,TRBV7-6,-,CASSSTSSTEAFF,TGTGCCAGCAGCTCCACGAGCAGCACTGAAGCTTTCTTT
TRBJ2-5,TRBD1,TRBV4-1,many,CASRQGTGGQETQYF,TGCGCCAGCAGGCAAGGCACAGGGGGACAAGAGACCCAGTACTTC
TRBJ1-1,-,TRBV29-1,many,CSVEGGEAEAFF,TGCAGCGTTGAAGGGGGGGAAGCGGAAGCTTTCTTT
TRBJ2-7,TRBD2,TRBV4-3,many,CASSQDRGGKTSYEQYF,TGCGCCAGCAGCCAAGATCGGGGGGGGAAAACCTCCTACGAGCAGTACTTC
TRBJ1-6,-,TRBV20-1,-,CSARGLNNSPLHF,TGCAGTGCAAGGGGTCTAAATAATTCACCCCTCCACTTT
TRBJ2-1,TRBD2,TRBV12-3/TRBV12-4,many,CASSRGGSRNEQFF,TGTGCCAGCAGTCGGGGCGGGAGTAGGAATGAGCAGTTCTTC